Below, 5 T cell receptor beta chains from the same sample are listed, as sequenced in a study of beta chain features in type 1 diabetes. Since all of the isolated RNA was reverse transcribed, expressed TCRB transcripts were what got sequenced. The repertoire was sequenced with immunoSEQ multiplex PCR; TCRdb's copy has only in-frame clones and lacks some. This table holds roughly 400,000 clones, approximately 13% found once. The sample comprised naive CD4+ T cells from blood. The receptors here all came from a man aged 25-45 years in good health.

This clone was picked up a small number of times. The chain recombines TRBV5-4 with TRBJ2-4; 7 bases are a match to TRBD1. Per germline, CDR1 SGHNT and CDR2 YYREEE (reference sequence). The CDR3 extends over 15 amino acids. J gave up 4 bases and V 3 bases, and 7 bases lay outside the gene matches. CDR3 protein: CASSSGETGKNIQYF. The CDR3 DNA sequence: TGTGCCAGCAGCTCCGGTGAGACAGGGAAAAACATTCAGTACTTC.

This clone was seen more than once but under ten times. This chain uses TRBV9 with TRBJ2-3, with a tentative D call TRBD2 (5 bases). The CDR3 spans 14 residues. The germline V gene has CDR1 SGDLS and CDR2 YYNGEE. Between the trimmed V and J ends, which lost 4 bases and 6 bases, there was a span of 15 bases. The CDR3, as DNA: TGTGCCAGCAGCCCCAAGATCCTAGCCGATACGCAGTATTTT. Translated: CASSPKILADTQYF.

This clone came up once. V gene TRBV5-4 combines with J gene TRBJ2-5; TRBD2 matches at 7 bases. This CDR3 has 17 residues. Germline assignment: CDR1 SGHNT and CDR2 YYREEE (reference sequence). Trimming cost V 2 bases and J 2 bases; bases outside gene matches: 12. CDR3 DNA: TGTGCCAGCAGCTTCGTAGCTGGGACTAACATTCAAGAGACCCAGTACTTC. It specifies CASSFVAGTNIQETQYF. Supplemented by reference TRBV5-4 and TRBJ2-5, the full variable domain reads ETGVTQSPTHLIKTRGQQVTLRCSSQSGHNTVSWYQQALGQGPQFIFQYYREEENGRGNFPPRFSGLQFPNYSSELNVNALELDDSALYLCASSFVAGTNIQETQYFGPGTRLLVL.

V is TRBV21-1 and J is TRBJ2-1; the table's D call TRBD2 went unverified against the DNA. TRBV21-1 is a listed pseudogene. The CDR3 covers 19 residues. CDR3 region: CASSKPGLAGGPFYNEQFF. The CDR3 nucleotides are TGTGCCAGCAGCAAACCAGGGCTAGCGGGAGGACCATTTTACAATGAGCAGTTCTTC.

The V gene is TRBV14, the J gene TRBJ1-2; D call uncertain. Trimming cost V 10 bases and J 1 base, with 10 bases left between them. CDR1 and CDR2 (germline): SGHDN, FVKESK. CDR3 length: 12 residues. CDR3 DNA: TGTGCCACCGGCGGGCATAACTATGGCTACACCTTC. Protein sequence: CATGGHNYGYTF. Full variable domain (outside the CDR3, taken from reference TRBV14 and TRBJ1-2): EAGVTQFPSHSVIEKGQTVTLRCDPISGHDNLYWYRRVMGKEIKFLLHFVKESKQDESGMPNNRFLAERTGGTYSTLKVQPAELEDSGVYFCATGGHNYGYTFGSGTRLTVV.